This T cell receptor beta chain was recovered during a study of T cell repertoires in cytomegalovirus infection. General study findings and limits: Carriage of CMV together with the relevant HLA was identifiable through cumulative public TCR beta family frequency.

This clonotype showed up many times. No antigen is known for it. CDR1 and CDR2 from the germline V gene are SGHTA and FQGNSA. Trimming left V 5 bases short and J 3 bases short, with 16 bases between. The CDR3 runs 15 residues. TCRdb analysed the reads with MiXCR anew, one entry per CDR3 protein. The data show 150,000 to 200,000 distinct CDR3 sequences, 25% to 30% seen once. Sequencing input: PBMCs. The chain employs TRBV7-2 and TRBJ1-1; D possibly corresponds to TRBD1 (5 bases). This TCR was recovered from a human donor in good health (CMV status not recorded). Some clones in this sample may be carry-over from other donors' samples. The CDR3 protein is CASSPRPGGDTEAFF. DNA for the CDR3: TGTGCCAGCAGCCCTAGACCAGGAGGGGACACTGAAGCTTTCTTT.